This T cell receptor beta chain derives from a study of cytomegalovirus exposure and HLA in healthy donors (dated 2017 in TCRdb). Regarding the study in general: According to a later analysis, the roughly 120 validation repertoires were produced on the same platform as the approximately 610 repertoires of the first cohort. In addition to the first cohort of approximately 650 subjects, a separate validation cohort of approximately 110 different subjects was used. The study combined high-throughput TCR immunosequencing, statistical association of individual TCRs with disease status, and machine learning to predict cytomegalovirus infection status. The study aimed to test whether cataloging public T cell receptors could reveal signatures of past pathogen exposure. Beyond this particular receptor, the publication reports: Across donors, most TCR sequences were observed very rarely, whereas some public TCRs were present in many individuals. Three of the identified cytomegalovirus-associated TCR beta chains were confirmed in vitro to be specific for cytomegalovirus antigens. In the study, some 180 TCR beta chains were listed as associated with cytomegalovirus. It was suggested by the authors that the approach could potentially be generalized to other disease states and immunological phenotypes. A later analysis found that TCRs clustered in the first cohort also tended to co-occur in the roughly 120 validation repertoires, with 94% of cluster scores above 0. A later analysis had no HLA typing for the validation cohort, so co-occurrence there was scored across all 110 or so repertoires. The classifier was reported to diagnose cytomegalovirus status with high specificity and sensitivity in both the original and validation cohorts.

Separate from the approximately 730-subject first cohort, the validation cohort of more than 90 subjects was the group to which the donors belonged. The germline V gene (reference sequence) supplies CDR1 SEHNR and CDR2 FQNEAQ. CDR3 length: 11 amino acids, cysteine to phenylalanine. Only CDR3 DNA is held: 33 bases, read in frame from base 1. Deletion took 5 bases off V and 12 bases off J, with a span of 10 bases between the germline ends. Regarding this clone: What this receptor recognizes is not known. The sample holds no much larger clone one base away, and base qualities are not on file.

Library method: the immunoSEQ multiplex PCR assay. For the original study's pipeline: A statistical classification framework was built for diagnosing cytomegalovirus status from the catalog of TCR beta chain sequences. In TCRdb, the immuneACCESS table is reduced to in-frame sequences with V and J assigned. These tables do not hold every clone; where another copy was compared, an unresolved V gene accounts for under half, and the others remain unexplained. V, J and clone size reflect that table, while D and trimming were determined from the DNA. Within this sample are approximately 230,000 clones, with about 90% of them counted one time only. The ten largest clones take up 12% of the sample.

This sequence was found in a man younger than 35 in good health and CMV-seropositive. Sequencing used PBMCs. The chain was built from TRBV7-9 and TRBJ1-4; TRBD1 could be the D gene, as 5 bases match. The DNA sequence is given as TGTGCCAGCAGCGTCAGGGAACAACTGTTTTTT. It codes for CASSVREQLFF. With the rest looked up from the reference TRBV7-9 and TRBJ1-4 genes rather than sequenced, the full variable domain is DTGVSQNPRHKITKRGQNVTFRCDPISEHNRLYWYRQTLGQGPEFLTYFQNEAQLEKSRLLSDRFSAERPKGSFSTLEIQRTEQGDSAMYLCASSVREQLFFGSGTQLSVL.